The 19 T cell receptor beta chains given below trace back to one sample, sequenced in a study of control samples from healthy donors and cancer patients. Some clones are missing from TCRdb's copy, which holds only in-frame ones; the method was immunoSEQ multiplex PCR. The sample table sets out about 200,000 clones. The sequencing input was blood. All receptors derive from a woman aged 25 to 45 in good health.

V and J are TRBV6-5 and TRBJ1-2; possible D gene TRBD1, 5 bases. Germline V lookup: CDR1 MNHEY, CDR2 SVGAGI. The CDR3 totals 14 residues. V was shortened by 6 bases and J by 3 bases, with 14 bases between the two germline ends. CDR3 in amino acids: CASRDGGGYYGYTF. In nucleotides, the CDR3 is TGTGCCAGCAGAGACGGGGGGGGATACTATGGCTACACCTTC.

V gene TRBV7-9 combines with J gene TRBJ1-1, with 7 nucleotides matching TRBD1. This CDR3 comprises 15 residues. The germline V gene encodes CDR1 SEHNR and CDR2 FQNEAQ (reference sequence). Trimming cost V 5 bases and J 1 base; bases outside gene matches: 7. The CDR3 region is CASSRFGQENTEAFF. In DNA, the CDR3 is TGTGCCAGCAGCCGATTCGGACAGGAGAACACTGAAGCTTTCTTT.

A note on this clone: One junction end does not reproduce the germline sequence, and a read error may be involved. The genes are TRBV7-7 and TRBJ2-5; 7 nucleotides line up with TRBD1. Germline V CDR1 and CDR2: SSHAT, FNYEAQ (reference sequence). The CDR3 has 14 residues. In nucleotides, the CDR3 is TGTGCTAGCAGCTTAAGCGTGACAGGGGAGACCCAGTACTTC. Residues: CASSLSVTGETQYF.

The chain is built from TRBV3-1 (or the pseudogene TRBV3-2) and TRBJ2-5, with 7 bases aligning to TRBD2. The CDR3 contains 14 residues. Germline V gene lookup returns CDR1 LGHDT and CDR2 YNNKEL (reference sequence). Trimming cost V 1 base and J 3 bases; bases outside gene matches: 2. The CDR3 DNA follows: TGTGCCAGCAGCCAAGCCGCGGGGGAAGAGACCCAGTACTTC. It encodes CASSQAAGEETQYF.

The CDR3 region has the DNA TGTGCCAGCAGTCTCAACCGGGAGCTGAACACTGAAGCTTTCTTT. Translating it yields CASSLNRELNTEAFF. The gene calls are TRBV27 and TRBJ1-1; D is undetermined. The CDR3 loop spans 15 amino acids. Germline CDR1 MNHEY, CDR2 SMNVEV (reference sequence). Trimming stripped 5 bases from V and 0 bases from J, with 13 bases between.

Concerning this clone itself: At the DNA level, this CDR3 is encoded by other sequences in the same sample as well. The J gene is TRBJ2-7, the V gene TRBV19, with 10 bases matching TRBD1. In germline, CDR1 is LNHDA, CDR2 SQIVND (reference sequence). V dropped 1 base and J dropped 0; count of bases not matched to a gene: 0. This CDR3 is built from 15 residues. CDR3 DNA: TGTGCCAGTAGTATAGGACAGGGGGCCTCCTACGAGCAGTACTTC. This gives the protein CASSIGQGASYEQYF.

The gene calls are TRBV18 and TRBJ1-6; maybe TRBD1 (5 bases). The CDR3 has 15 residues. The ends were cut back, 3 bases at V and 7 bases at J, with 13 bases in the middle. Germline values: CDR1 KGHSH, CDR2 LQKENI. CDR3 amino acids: CASSPKRGTNSPLHF. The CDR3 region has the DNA TGTGCCAGCTCACCGAAGAGAGGGACGAATTCACCCCTCCACTTT.

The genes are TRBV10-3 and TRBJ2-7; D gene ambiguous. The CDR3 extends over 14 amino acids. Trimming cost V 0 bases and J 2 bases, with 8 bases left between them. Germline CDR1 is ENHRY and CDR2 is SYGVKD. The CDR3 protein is CAISESGLTYEQYF. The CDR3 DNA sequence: TGTGCCATCAGTGAGTCCGGGCTGACCTACGAGCAGTACTTC.

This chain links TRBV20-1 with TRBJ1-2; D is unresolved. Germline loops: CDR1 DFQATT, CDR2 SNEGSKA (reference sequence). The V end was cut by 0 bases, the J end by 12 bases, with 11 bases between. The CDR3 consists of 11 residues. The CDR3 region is CSARDPVEDTF. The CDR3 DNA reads TGCAGTGCTAGAGATCCAGTAGAAGACACCTTC.

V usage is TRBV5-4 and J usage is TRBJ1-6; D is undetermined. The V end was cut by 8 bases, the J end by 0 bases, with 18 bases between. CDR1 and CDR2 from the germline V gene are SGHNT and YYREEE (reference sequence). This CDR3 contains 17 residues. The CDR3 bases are TGTGCCAGTTTTCAACTTATAGGTAGCTCCTATAATTCACCCCTCCACTTT. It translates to CASFQLIGSSYNSPLHF.

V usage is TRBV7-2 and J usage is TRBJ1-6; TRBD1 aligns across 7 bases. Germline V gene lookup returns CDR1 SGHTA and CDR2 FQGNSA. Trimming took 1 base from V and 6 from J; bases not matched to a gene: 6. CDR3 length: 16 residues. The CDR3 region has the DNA TGTGCCAGCAGCTTAGACGGGGGACAGAGTAATTCACCCCTCCACTTT. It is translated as CASSLDGGQSNSPLHF.

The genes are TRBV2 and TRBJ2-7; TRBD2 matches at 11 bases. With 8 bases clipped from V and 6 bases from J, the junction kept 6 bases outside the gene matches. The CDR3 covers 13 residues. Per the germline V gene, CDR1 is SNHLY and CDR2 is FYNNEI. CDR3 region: CASRLAGLFEQYF. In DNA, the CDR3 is TGTGCCAGCCGACTAGCGGGGCTTTTCGAGCAGTACTTC.

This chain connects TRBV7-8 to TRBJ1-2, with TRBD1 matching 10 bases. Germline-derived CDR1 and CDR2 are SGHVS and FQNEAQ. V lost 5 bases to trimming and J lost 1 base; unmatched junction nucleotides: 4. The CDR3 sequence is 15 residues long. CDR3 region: CASSKDRGINYGYTF. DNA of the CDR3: TGTGCCAGCAGCAAGGACAGGGGGATTAACTATGGCTACACCTTC.

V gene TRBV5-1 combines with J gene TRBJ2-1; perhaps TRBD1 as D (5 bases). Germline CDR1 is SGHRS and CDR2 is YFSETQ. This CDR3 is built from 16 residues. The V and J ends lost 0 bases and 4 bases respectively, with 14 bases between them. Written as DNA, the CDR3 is TGCGCCAGCAGCTTGGGTTGGGGCTCAGGATACAATGAGCAGTTCTTC. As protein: CASSLGWGSGYNEQFF.

The CDR3 DNA sequence: TGTGCCAGTAGTATGTACGCTGGCTACACCTTC. Protein sequence: CASSMYAGYTF. The V gene is TRBV19, the J gene TRBJ1-2, with unresolved D. V was pared by 3 bases and J by 7 bases, with 6 bases between. Germline-derived CDR1 and CDR2 are LNHDA and SQIVND (reference sequence). This CDR3 contains 11 residues.

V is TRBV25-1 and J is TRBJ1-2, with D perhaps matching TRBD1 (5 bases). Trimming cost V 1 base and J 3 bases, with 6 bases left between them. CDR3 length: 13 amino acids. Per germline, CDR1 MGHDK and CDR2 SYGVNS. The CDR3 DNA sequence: TGTGCCAGCAGTGAATCAGGGTACTATGGCTACACCTTC. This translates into CASSESGYYGYTF.

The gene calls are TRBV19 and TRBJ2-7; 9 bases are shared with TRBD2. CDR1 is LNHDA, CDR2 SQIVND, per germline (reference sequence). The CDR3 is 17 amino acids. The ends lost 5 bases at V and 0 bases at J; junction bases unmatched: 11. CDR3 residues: CASSPGRLADDSYEQYF. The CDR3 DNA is TGTGCCAGTAGTCCCGGCCGACTAGCGGATGACTCCTACGAGCAGTACTTC.

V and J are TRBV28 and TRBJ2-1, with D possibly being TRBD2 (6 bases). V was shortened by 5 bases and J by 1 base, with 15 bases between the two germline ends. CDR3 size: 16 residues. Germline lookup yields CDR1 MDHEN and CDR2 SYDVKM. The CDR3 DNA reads TGTGCCAGCAGTGACCTTCGGAGGGCATCCTACAATGAGCAGTTCTTC. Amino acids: CASSDLRRASYNEQFF.

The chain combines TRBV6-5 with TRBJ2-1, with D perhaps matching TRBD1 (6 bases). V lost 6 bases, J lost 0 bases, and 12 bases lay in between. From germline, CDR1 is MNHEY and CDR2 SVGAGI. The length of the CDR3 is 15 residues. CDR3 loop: CASRPDRSSYNEQFF. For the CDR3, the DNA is TGTGCCAGCAGACCTGACAGGAGCTCCTACAATGAGCAGTTCTTC.